Many counts were recorded for the clone carrying this TCR beta chain. This specimen comes from a study of T cells in Graves' hyperthyroidism and ophthalmopathy. The CDR3 is 13 residues long. The V gene's germline CDR1 is MNHEY and CDR2 SVGAGI. V lost 5 bases to trimming and J lost 5 bases, with 12 bases between them. Amplification yielded TCR beta CDR3 regions, with RNA transcripts as the source. The HTBI primer set was used in a first-round RT-PCR of the TCR CDR3. Each CDR3 protein is one row after TCRdb ran MiXCR on the multiplex PCR reads. The sample records more than 95,000 distinct CDR3 sequences, approximately 50% being singletons.

The sample was blood. The clonotype originates from a man aged 40-50 years with Graves' hyperthyroidism. This sequence joins TRBV6-5 and TRBJ1-1, with D possibly being TRBD1 (5 bases). The CDR3 DNA sequence: TGTGCCAGCAGTAGGGCAGAGGGGACTGAAGCTTTCTTT. Encoded protein: CASSRAEGTEAFF.